The clone carrying this TCR beta chain was seen at least ten times. Its cognate antigen is unknown. This CDR3 is 14 amino acids long. Germline values: CDR1 MGHRA, CDR2 YSYEKL. The V gene end was trimmed by 3 bases and the J gene end by 0 bases; junction bases not matched to a gene: 0. These data are taken from a study of CD8 T cells in ankylosing spondylitis. TCRdb ran MiXCR on the 5' RACE reads and lists one entry per CDR3 protein. The data contain 200,000 to 250,000 distinct CDR3 sequences, 15% to 20% of them singletons. The study, taken as a whole, reports: Blood from ankylosing spondylitis patients appeared to carry a characteristic eight-variant TCR beta motif.

The sample consisted of blood, either unsorted or a sorted T cell fraction (not recorded which). This chain uses TRBV4-1 with TRBJ1-1, with 8 bases lining up with TRBD1. This TCR was sampled from a male donor with ankylosing spondylitis. CDR3 bases: TGCGCCAGCAGCCAGGACAGGGTGAACACTGAAGCTTTCTTT. Encoded protein: CASSQDRVNTEAFF.